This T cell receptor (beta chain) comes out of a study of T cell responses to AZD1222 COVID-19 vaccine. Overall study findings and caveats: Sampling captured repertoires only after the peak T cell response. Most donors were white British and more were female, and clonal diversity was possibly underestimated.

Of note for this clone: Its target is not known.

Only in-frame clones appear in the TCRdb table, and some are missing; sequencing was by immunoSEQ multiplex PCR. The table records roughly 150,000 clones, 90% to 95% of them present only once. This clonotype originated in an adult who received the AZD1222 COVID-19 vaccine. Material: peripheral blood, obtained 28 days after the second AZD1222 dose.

CDR3 DNA sequence: TGTGCCAGCAGCTTGGCGGGACTAGAAGTCGAGCAGTACTTC. The encoded protein is CASSLAGLEVEQYF. The chain uses TRBV5-4 and TRBJ2-7; the match to TRBD2 covers 8 bases. Per germline, CDR1 SGHNT and CDR2 YYREEE (reference sequence). The CDR3 contains 14 residues. V shed 0 bases, J shed 6 bases, and the junction held 5 bases outside the gene matches.